The 5 T cell receptor beta chains listed next were all sequenced from one sample in a study of identical twins. Using its own MiXCR run on the 5' RACE reads, TCRdb lists one record per CDR3 protein. The sample lists 150,000 or so distinct CDR3 sequences, around 3.5% seen once, with approximately 7.7% in the top ten. Sequencing was done on a sample of memory T cells sorted from blood. All receptors come from a man aged 18 to 29 in good health.

This clonotype showed up many times. The CDR3: CASRVGLAGDTQYF. The CDR3 DNA is TGTGCCAGTCGAGTGGGACTAGCCGGAGATACGCAGTATTTT. The chain combines TRBV12-3 or TRBV12-4 with TRBJ2-3; TRBD2 matches 9 bases. The V gene end was trimmed by 9 bases and the J gene end by 5 bases; junction bases not matched to a gene: 9. The CDR3 totals 14 residues.

This clonotype was seen ten or more times. This chain joins TRBV28 and TRBJ2-7; D is ambiguous. The CDR3 runs to 15 residues. Between the trimmed V and J ends, which lost 5 bases and 3 bases, there was a span of 17 bases. Germline-derived CDR1 and CDR2 are MDHEN and SYDVKM. The CDR3 coding sequence is TGTGCCAGCAGTAAACTGACCAGTAGAGACTACGAGCAGTACTTC. Translation: CASSKLTSRDYEQYF.

There are many counts of this clonotype. This rearrangement joins TRBV29-1 to TRBJ2-5, with 10 nucleotides matching TRBD2. Germline CDR1 is SQVTM and CDR2 is ANQGSEA. V lost 6 bases to trimming and J lost 4 bases; unmatched junction nucleotides: 8. This CDR3 is 14 amino acids long. The CDR3 sequence: CSVPPAGGPETQYF. The CDR3 coding sequence is TGCAGCGTGCCCCCAGCGGGAGGGCCAGAGACCCAGTACTTC.

This clonotype was seen at least ten times. The chain links TRBV7-2 to TRBJ2-2; TRBD2 is a possible D gene (5 bases). Germline loops: CDR1 SGHTA, CDR2 FQGNSA. V was pared by 6 bases and J by 6 bases, with 11 bases between. The CDR3 has 13 amino acids. Here the CDR3 DNA reads TGTGCCAGCAGGCAAGGAGGTGCCGGGGAGCTGTTTTTT. Protein: CASRQGGAGELFF.

There are many counts of this clonotype. This sequence joins TRBV5-1 and TRBJ1-1, with D possibly being TRBD1 (5 bases). The CDR3 runs to 14 residues. Per the germline V gene, CDR1 is SGHRS and CDR2 is YFSETQ. Between the trimmed V and J ends, which lost 0 bases and 1 base, there was a span of 7 bases. The CDR3 region is CASSLGDGNTEAFF. For the CDR3, the DNA is TGCGCCAGCAGCTTGGGGGACGGGAACACTGAAGCTTTCTTT.